The source of this TCR beta chain is a study of cytomegalovirus exposure and HLA in healthy donors. This CDR3 comprises 15 residues. Germline lookup yields CDR1 MNHEY and CDR2 SMNVEV (reference sequence). V dropped 1 base and J dropped 5 bases, with 12 bases sitting between them. 60 Vbeta and 13 Jbeta primers were used in PCR. The table came from immunoSEQ multiplex PCR; TCRdb's copy has only in-frame clones and leaves some out. This table lists under 85,000 clones. V and J are TRBV27 and TRBJ1-5, with D perhaps matching TRBD1 (6 bases). The sequence came from a boy younger than 18 in good health and CMV-seronegative. The specimen sequenced was PBMCs. DNA of the CDR3: TGTGCCAGCAGTTTATACGTGACAGGCGATCAGCCCCAGCATTTT. Residues: CASSLYVTGDQPQHF.